Listed below are T cell receptor beta chains from one sample, sequenced in a study of blood T cells in healthy people across ages. From the 5' RACE reads, TCRdb called clonotypes with MiXCR, one entry per CDR3 protein. The sample includes about 800,000 distinct CDR3 sequences, just under 25% of them seen just once. These same data were also listed under a study on T cells of mothers and their children.

Sequenced: blood. Receptor source: a boy between 10 and 17 years old in good health. The CDR3 runs from the conserved cysteine through the conserved F or W. A D gene is named only where the DNA matches it firmly. Clone sizes are given selectively: once, few, many, or a class where the clone is expanded.

j_call: TRBJ2-3; clone_size: .; d_call: TRBD2; v_call: TRBV7-6; cdr3_nt: TGTGCCAGCAGCAATAAACTAGCGGGAGGAGGCCTAGGCCCAGATACGCAGTATTTT; cdr3_aa: CASSNKLAGGGLGPDTQYF
j_call: TRBJ2-5; clone_size: .; d_call: .; v_call: TRBV12-3/TRBV12-4; cdr3_nt: TGTGCCAGCAGTTCCGGAATGCTAGAGGGGGAGCAGTACTTC; cdr3_aa: CASSSGMLEGEQYF
j_call: TRBJ2-1; clone_size: .; d_call: TRBD2; v_call: TRBV15; cdr3_nt: TGTGCCACCAGCAGAGATCCTGGGGCTAGCGGGACACAGTTCTTC; cdr3_aa: CATSRDPGASGTQFF
j_call: TRBJ1-5; clone_size: .; d_call: .; v_call: TRBV11-2; cdr3_nt: TGTGCCAGCAGCTTAGTTGGGGACCAGCCCCAGCATTTT; cdr3_aa: CASSLVGDQPQHF
j_call: TRBJ2-1; clone_size: few; d_call: .; v_call: TRBV21-1; cdr3_nt: TGTGCCAGTGACACTAGCGGGAGGACCTACAATGAGCAGTTCTTC; cdr3_aa: CASDTSGRTYNEQFF
j_call: TRBJ2-5; clone_size: .; d_call: .; v_call: TRBV7-8; cdr3_nt: TGTGCATCCGCTATGGAGACCCAGTACTTC; cdr3_aa: CASAMETQYF
j_call: TRBJ1-1; clone_size: once; d_call: .; v_call: TRBV7-9; cdr3_nt: TGTGCCAGCAGCTTAGGGGGTATCGGTCAAACTGAAGCTTTCTTT; cdr3_aa: CASSLGGIGQTEAFF
j_call: TRBJ2-7; clone_size: few; d_call: TRBD1; v_call: TRBV5-1; cdr3_nt: TGCGCCAGCAGCCAAGGACAGGGGGCTGTCTACGAGCAGTACTTC; cdr3_aa: CASSQGQGAVYEQYF
j_call: TRBJ1-3; clone_size: few; d_call: .; v_call: TRBV7-9; cdr3_nt: TGTGCCAGCAGTTTTACCTCAGAGTCCTCTGGAAACACCATATATTTT; cdr3_aa: CASSFTSESSGNTIYF
j_call: TRBJ2-7; clone_size: .; d_call: .; v_call: TRBV7-2; cdr3_nt: TGTGCCAGCAGCTCCCGGATATACCTCGCCCCTGACGAGCAGTACTTC; cdr3_aa: CASSSRIYLAPDEQYF
j_call: TRBJ2-5; clone_size: .; d_call: TRBD1; v_call: TRBV29-1; cdr3_nt: TGCGGCGTTAAAAGGACAGGGGGGGCCCTTGGAGGCAATGAGCAGTTTTTC; cdr3_aa: CGVKRTGGALGGNEQFF
j_call: TRBJ1-6; clone_size: few; d_call: TRBD1; v_call: TRBV5-1; cdr3_nt: TGCGCCAGCAGCAAGGGGGCAGTAGATTCACCCCTCCACTTT; cdr3_aa: CASSKGAVDSPLHF
j_call: TRBJ1-1; clone_size: few; d_call: .; v_call: TRBV3-1; cdr3_nt: TGTGCCAGCAGCCAAACACATACGAGCACTGAAGCTTTCTTT; cdr3_aa: CASSQTHTSTEAFF
j_call: TRBJ2-5; clone_size: few; d_call: .; v_call: TRBV7-9; cdr3_nt: TGTGCCAGCAGCTTATTGGACAGAGGAGAGACCCAGTACTTC; cdr3_aa: CASSLLDRGETQYF
j_call: TRBJ2-1; clone_size: few; d_call: .; v_call: TRBV11-2; cdr3_nt: TGTGCCAGCAGAATGGACAGAGGTTACAATGAGCAGTTCTTC; cdr3_aa: CASRMDRGYNEQFF
j_call: TRBJ1-5; clone_size: few; d_call: TRBD1; v_call: TRBV12-3/TRBV12-4; cdr3_nt: TGTGCCAGCAGTTTCGCGACAGGGCTAGAACAGCCCCAGCATTTT; cdr3_aa: CASSFATGLEQPQHF
j_call: TRBJ2-1; clone_size: .; d_call: .; v_call: TRBV29-1; cdr3_nt: TGCAGCGTTGAAGTAGGAGGGGAGATCTACAATGAGCAGTTCTTC; cdr3_aa: CSVEVGGEIYNEQFF